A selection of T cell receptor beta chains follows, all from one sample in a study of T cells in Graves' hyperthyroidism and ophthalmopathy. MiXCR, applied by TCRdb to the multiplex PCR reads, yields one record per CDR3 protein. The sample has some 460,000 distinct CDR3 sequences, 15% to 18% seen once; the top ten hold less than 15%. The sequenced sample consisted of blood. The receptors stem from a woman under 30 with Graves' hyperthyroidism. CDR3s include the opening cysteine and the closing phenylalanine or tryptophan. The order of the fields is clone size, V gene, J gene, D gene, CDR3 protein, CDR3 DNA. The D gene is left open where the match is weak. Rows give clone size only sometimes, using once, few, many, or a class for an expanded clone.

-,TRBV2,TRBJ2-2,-,CASSEGGLGELFF,TGTGCCAGCAGTGAAGGAGGGCTCGGGGAGCTGTTTTTT
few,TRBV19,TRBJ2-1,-,CASSIVRTARDEQFF,TGTGCCAGTAGTATAGTTCGGACAGCGAGGGATGAGCAGTTCTTC
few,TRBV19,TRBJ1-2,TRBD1,CASSRSDRGRLGYTF,TGTGCCAGTAGCCGATCGGACAGGGGGCGGTTGGGCTACACCTTC
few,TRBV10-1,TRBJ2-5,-,CASSESTDATGTSRSTQYF,TGCGCCAGCAGTGAGTCGACCGATGCGACTGGGACCTCTCGATCGACCCAGTACTTC
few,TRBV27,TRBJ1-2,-,CASSISGIGNYGYTF,TGTGCCAGCAGTATTTCAGGGATCGGTAACTATGGCTACACCTTC
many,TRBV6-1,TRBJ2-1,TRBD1,CASNRDRAFFNEQFF,TGTGCCAGCAACAGAGACAGGGCATTTTTCAATGAGCAGTTCTTC
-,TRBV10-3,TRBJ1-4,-,CAIKGSPNEKLFF,TGTGCCATCAAAGGTAGCCCTAATGAAAAACTGTTTTTT
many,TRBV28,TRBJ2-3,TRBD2,CASLTSGRASTDTQYF,TGTGCCAGCCTAACTAGCGGGAGGGCTAGCACAGATACGCAGTATTTT
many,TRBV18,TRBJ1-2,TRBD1,CASSPLPGGRYTF,TGTGCCAGCTCACCACTGCCAGGGGGCAGGTACACCTTC
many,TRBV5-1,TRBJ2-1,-,CASSSAGLSYNEQFF,TGCGCCAGCAGCTCGGCAGGTCTATCCTACAATGAGCAGTTCTTC
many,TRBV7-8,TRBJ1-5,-,CASSTGRTYSNQPQHF,TGTGCCAGCAGCACGGGACGGACGTATAGCAATCAGCCCCAGCATTTT
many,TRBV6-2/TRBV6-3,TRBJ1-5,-,CASCGGRDYQPQHF,TGTGCCAGCTGTGGGGGCAGGGATTATCAGCCCCAGCATTTT
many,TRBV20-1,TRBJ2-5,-,CSAREEEGAPGETQYF,TGCAGTGCTAGAGAAGAGGAGGGGGCGCCAGGAGAGACCCAGTACTTC
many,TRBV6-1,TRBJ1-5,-,CASSSKGVQPQHF,TGTGCCAGCAGTTCCAAGGGCGTGCAGCCCCAGCATTTT
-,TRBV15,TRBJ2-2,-,CATSRTPRGPSNTGELFF,TGTGCCACCAGCAGAACCCCCAGGGGCCCGAGCAACACCGGGGAGCTGTTTTTT
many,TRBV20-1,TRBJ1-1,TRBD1,CSARVPTGEGVLEAFF,TGCAGTGCTAGAGTCCCTACAGGGGAAGGGGTCCTAGAAGCTTTCTTT
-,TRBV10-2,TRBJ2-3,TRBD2,CASRPGSGGLTDTQYF,TGCGCCAGCAGACCCGGTAGCGGGGGACTTACAGATACGCAGTATTTT